This T cell receptor beta chain was found in a study of blood T cells in healthy people across ages. Study-level findings and limits: Using unsorted PBMCs precluded a conclusive naive versus antigen-experienced comparison.

PBMCs numbering at least 7 million were isolated per sample. This clonotype was seen more than once but under ten times. Its antigen is unidentified. The junction shows a germline mismatch at one end, possibly a read error. The CDR3 is made up of 12 amino acids. Germline CDR1 and CDR2: MNHEY and SVGEGT. Primers used in a second PCR of roughly 7 to 11 cycles were a sample-barcoded 5' primer and a J-beta primer mix. Via MiXCR, TCRdb re-called the 5' RACE reads, giving one row per CDR3 protein. The table includes approximately 1,700,000 distinct CDR3 sequences, roughly two fifths detected once. The specimen was blood. This sequence originates from a human donor in good health. The J gene is TRBJ2-5, the V gene TRBV6-2 or TRBV6-3; D gene uncertain. The DNA of the CDR3 is TGTGCCAGTAGTTACTCGAGCATCGAGCGGTACTTC. Its protein is CASSYSSIERYF.